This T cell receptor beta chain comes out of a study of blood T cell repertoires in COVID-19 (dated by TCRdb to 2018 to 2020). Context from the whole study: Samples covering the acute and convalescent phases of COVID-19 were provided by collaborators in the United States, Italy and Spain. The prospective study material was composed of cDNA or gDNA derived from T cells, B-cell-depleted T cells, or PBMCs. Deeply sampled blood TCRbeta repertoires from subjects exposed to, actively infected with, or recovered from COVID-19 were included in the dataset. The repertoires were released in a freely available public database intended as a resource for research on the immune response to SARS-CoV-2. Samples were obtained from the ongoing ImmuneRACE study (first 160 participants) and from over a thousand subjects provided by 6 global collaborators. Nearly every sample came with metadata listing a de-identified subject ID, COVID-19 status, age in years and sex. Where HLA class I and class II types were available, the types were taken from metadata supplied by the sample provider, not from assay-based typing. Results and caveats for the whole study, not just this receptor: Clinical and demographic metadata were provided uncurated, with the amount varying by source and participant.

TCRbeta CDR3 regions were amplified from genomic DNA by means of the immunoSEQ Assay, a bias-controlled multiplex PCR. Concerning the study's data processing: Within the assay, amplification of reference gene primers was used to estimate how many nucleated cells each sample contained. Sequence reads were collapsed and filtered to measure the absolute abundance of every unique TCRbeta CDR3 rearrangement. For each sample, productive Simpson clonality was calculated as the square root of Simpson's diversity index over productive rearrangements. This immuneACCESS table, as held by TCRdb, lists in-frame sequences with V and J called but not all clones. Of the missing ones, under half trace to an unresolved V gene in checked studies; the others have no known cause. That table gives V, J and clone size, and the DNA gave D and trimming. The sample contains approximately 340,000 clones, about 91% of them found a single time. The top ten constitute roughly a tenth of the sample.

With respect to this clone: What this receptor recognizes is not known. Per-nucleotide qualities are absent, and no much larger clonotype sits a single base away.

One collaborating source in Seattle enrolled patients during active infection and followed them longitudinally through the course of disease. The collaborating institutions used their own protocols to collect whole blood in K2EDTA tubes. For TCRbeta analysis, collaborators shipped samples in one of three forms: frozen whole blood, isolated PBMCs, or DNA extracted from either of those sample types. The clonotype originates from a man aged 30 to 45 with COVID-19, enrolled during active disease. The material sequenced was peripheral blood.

The DNA sequence reads TGTGCCAGCAGCTTTCTAGCGGGAGCACTCAATGAGCAGTTCTTC. It translates to CASSFLAGALNEQFF. This sequence uses TRBV7-2 and TRBJ2-1; the junction holds 10 bases that match TRBD2. Reading the germline V gene gives CDR1 SGHTA and CDR2 FQGNSA. Clipping removes 3 bases from V and 6 bases from J, with 5 as the unmatched junction base count. The cysteine opens and the phenylalanine closes a CDR3 of 15 amino acids. Just the 45-base CDR3 DNA is kept, in frame starting at base 1.